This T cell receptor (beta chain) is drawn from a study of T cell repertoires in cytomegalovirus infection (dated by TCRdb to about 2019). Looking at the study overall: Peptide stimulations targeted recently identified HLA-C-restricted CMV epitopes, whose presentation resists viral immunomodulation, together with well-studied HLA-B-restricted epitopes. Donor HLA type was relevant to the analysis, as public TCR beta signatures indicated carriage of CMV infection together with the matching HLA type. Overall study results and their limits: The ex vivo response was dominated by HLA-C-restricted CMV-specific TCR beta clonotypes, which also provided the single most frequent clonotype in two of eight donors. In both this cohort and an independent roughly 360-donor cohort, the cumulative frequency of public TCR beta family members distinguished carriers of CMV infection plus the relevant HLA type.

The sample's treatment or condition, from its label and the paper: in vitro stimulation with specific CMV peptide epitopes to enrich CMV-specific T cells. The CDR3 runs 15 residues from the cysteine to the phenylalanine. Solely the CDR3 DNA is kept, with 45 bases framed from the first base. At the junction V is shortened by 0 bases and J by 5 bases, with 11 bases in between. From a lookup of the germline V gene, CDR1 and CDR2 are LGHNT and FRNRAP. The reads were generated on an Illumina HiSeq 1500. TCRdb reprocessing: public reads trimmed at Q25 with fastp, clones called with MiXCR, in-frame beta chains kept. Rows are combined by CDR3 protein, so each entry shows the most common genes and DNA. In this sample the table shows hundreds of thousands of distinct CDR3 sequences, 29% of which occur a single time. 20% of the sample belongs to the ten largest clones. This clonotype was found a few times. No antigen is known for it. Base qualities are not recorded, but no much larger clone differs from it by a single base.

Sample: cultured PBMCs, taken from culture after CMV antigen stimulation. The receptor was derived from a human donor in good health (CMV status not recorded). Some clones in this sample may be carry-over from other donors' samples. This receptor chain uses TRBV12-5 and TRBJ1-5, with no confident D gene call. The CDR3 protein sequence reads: CASGLVAGIDQPQHF. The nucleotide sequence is TGTGCTAGTGGTTTGGTTGCGGGGATCGATCAGCCCCAGCATTTT.